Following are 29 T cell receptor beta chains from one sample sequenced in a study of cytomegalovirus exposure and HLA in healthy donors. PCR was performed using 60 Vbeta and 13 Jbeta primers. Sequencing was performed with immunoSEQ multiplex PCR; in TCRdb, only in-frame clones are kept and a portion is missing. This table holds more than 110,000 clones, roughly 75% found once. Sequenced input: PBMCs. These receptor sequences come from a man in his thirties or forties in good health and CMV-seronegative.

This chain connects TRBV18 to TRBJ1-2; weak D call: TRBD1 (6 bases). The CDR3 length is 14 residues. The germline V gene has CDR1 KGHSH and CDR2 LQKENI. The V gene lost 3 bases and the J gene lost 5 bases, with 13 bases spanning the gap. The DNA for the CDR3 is TGTGCCAGCTCACCCGGACAGAATCTTTATGGCTACACCTTC. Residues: CASSPGQNLYGYTF. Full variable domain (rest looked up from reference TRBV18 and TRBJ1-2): NAGVMQNPRHLVRRRGQEARLRCSPMKGHSHVYWYRQLPEEGLKFMVYLQKENIIDESGMPKERFSAEFPKEGPSILRIQQVVRGDSAAYFCASSPGQNLYGYTFGSGTRLTVV.

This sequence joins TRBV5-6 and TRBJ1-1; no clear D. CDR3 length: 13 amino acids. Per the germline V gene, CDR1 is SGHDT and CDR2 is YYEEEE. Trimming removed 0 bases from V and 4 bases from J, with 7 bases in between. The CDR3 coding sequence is TGTGCCAGCAGCTTGGCGGCGGGCACTGAAGCTTTCTTT. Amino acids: CASSLAAGTEAFF.

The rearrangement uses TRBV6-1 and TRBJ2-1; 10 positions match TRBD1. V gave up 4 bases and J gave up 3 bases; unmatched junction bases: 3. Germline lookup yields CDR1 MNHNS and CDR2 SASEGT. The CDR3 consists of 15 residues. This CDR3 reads CASSGGTGVYNEQFF. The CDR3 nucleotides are TGTGCCAGCAGTGGAGGGACAGGGGTCTACAATGAGCAGTTCTTC.

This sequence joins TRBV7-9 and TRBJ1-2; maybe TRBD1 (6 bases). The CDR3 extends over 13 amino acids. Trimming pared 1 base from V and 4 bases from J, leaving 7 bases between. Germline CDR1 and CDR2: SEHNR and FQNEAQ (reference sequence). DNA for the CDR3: TGTGCCAGCAGCTTAGGCAGGGGCTATGGCTACACCTTC. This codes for CASSLGRGYGYTF.

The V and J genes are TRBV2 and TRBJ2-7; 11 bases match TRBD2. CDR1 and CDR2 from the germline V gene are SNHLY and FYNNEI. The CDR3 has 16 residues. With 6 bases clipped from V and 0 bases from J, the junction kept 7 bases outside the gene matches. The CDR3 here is CASSRTSGYSSYEQYF. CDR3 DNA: TGTGCCAGCAGCAGGACTAGCGGGTATAGCTCCTACGAGCAGTACTTC.

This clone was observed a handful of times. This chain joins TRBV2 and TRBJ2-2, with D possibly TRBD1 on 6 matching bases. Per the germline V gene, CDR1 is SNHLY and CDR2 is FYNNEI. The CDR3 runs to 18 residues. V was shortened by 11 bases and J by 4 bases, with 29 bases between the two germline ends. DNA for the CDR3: TGTGCCCCCATTAAAGGACAGACCCAGCGACTAATCACCGGGGAGCTGTTTTTT. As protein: CAPIKGQTQRLITGELFF.

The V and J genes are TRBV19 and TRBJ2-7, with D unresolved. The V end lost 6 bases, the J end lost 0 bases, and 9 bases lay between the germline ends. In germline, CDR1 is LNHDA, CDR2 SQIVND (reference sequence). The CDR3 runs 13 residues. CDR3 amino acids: CASRQASSYEQYF. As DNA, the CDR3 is TGTGCCAGTAGGCAGGCGAGCTCCTACGAGCAGTACTTC.

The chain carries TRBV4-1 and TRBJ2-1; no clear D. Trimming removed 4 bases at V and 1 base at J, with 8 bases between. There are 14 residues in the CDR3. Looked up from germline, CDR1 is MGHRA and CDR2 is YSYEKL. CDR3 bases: TGCGCCAGCAGCCGAGATCCATCCTACAATGAGCAGTTCTTC. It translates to CASSRDPSYNEQFF.

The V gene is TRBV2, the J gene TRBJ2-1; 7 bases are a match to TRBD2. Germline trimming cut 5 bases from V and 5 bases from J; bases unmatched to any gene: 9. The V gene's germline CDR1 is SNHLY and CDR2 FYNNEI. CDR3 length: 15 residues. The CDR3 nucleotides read TGTGCCAGCAGTTGGGGCACTAGCGCAGACAATGAGCAGTTCTTC. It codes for CASSWGTSADNEQFF.

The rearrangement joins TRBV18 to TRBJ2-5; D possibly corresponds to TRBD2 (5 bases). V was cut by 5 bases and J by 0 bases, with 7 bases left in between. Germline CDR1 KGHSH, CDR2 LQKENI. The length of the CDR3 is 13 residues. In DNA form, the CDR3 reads TGTGCCAGCTCAACGGGGTACCAAGAGACCCAGTACTTC. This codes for CASSTGYQETQYF.

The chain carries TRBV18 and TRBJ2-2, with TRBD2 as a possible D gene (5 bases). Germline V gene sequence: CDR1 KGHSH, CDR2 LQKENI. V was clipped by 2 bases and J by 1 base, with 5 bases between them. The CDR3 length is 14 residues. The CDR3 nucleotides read TGTGCCAGCTCACCAGAGGGGAACACCGGGGAGCTGTTTTTT. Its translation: CASSPEGNTGELFF.

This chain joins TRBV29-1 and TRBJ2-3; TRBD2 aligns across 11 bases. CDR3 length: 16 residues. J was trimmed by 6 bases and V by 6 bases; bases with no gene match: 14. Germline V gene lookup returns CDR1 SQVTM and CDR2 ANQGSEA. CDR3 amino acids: CSVLPGSGRGRDTQYF. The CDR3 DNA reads TGCAGCGTCCTACCTGGTAGCGGGAGGGGAAGGGATACGCAGTATTTT.

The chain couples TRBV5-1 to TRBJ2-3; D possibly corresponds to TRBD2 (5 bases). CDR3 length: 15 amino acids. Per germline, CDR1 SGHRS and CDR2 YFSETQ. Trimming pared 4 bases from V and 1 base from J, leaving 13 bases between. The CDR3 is CASSIGKGGTDTQYF. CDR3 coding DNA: TGCGCCAGCAGCATCGGGAAGGGCGGCACAGATACGCAGTATTTT.

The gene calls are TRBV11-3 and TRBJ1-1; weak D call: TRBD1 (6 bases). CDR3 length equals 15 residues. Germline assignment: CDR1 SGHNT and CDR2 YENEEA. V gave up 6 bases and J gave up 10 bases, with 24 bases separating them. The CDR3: CASRPPWGQGRRAFF. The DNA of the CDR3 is TGTGCCAGCAGGCCGCCGTGGGGCCAGGGGCGGAGAGCTTTCTTT.

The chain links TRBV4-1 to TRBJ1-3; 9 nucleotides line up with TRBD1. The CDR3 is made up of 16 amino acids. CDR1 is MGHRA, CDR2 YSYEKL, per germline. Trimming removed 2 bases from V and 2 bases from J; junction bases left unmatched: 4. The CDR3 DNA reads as TGCGCCAGCAGCCAACCGGGACAGGGCCCTGGAAACACCATATATTTT. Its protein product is CASSQPGQGPGNTIYF.

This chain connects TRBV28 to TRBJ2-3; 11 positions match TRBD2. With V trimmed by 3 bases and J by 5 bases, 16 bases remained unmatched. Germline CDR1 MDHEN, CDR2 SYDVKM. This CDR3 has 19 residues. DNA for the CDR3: TGTGCCAGCAGTTTGCCCCCTCTAGCGGGGGGCCTCCCCAAAGATACGCAGTATTTT. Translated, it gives CASSLPPLAGGLPKDTQYF.

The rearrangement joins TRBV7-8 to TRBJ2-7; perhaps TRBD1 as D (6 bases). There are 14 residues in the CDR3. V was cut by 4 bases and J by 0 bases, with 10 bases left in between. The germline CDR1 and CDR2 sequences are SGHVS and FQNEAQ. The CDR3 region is CASSSGDISYEQYF. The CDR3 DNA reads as TGTGCCAGCAGCTCCGGGGACATCTCCTACGAGCAGTACTTC.

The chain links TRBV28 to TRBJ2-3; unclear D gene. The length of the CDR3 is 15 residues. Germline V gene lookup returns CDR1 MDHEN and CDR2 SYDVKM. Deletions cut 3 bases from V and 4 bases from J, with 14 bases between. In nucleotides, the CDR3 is TGTGCCAGCAGTTTGTCGGTGATGTCCTCAGATACGCAGTATTTT. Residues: CASSLSVMSSDTQYF.

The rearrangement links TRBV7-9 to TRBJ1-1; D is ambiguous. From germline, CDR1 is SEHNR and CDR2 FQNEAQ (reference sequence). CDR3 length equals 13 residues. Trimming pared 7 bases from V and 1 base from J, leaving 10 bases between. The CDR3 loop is CASNLVENTEAFF. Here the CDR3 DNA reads TGTGCCAGCAACCTAGTGGAGAACACTGAAGCTTTCTTT.

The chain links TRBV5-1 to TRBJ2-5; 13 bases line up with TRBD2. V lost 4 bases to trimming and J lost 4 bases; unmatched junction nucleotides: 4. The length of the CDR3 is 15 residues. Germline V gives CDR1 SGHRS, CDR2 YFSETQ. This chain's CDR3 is CASSQGLAGPETQYF. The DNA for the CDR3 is TGCGCCAGCAGCCAGGGACTAGCGGGACCAGAGACCCAGTACTTC.

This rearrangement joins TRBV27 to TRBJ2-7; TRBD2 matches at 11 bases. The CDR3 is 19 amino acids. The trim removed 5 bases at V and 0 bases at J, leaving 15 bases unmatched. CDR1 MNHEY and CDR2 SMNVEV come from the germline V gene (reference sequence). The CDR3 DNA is TGTGCCAGCAGTCCTCGACTAGCGGGGTCGTTCGGGAGCTCCTACGAGCAGTACTTC. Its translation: CASSPRLAGSFGSSYEQYF.

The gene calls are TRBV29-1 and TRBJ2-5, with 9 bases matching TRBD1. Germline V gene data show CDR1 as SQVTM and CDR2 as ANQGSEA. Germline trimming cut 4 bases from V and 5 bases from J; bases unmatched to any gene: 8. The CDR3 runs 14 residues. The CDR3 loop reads CSVAGQGLGETQYF. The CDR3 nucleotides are TGCAGCGTTGCAGGACAGGGGTTGGGGGAGACCCAGTACTTC.

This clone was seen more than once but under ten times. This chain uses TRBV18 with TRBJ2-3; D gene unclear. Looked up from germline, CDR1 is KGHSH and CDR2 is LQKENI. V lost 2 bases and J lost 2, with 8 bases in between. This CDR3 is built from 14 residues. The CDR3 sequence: CASSPSRFTDTQYF. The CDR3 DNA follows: TGTGCCAGCTCACCATCCCGGTTCACAGATACGCAGTATTTT.

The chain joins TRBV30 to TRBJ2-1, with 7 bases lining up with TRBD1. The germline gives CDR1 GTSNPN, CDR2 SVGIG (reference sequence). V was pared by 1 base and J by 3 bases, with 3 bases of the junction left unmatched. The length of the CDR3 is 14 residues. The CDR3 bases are TGTGCCTGGAGTGCGGGACAGTACTACAATGAGCAGTTCTTC. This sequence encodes CAWSAGQYYNEQFF.

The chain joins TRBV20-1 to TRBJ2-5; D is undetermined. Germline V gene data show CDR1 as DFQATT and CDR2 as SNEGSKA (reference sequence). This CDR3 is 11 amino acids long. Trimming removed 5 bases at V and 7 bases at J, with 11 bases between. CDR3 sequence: CSAPVTGTQYF. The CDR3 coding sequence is TGCAGTGCTCCAGTGACGGGGACCCAGTACTTC.

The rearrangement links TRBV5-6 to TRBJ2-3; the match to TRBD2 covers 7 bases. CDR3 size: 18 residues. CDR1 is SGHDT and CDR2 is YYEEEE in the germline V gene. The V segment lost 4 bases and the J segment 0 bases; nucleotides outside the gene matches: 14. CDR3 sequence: CASSNRGDSSTSTDTQYF. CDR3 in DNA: TGTGCCAGCAGCAACCGGGGGGACTCATCAACTAGCACAGATACGCAGTATTTT.

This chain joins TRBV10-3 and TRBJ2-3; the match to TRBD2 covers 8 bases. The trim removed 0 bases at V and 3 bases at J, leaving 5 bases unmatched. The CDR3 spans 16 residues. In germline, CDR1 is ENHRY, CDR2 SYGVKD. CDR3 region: CAISESSGRGTDTQYF. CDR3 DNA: TGTGCCATCAGTGAGTCCAGCGGGAGAGGAACAGATACGCAGTATTTT.

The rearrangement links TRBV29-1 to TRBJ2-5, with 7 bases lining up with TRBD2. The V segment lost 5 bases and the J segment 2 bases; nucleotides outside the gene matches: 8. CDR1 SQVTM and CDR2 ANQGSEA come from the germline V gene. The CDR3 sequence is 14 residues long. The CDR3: CSVLREGLQETQYF. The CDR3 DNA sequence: TGCAGCGTTCTGAGGGAGGGCCTGCAAGAGACCCAGTACTTC.

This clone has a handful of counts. The DNA of the CDR3 is TGCGCCAGCAGCCAAGAAAGGGACATCCAAGAGACCCAGTACTTC. Protein: CASSQERDIQETQYF. V gene TRBV4-1 combines with J gene TRBJ2-5, with D tentatively TRBD1 (6 bases). Trimming stripped 0 bases from V and 1 base from J, with 9 bases between. Germline V gene sequence: CDR1 MGHRA, CDR2 YSYEKL. This CDR3 is 15 amino acids long.